Described below is a single TCR beta chain sequence and its context. The sample is drawn from a study of cytomegalovirus exposure and HLA in healthy donors. Both 60 Vbeta primers and 13 Jbeta primers went into the PCR. Generated by immunoSEQ multiplex PCR, the TCRdb table keeps only in-frame clones and is missing some. The sample carries fewer than 150,000 clones, about 73% recorded once. Germline V gene sequence: CDR1 GTSNPN, CDR2 SVGIG (reference sequence). CDR3 size: 16 residues. With 2 bases clipped from V and 1 base from J, the junction kept 8 bases outside the gene matches. The genes are TRBV30 and TRBJ2-7; 10 bases match TRBD1. The clonotype originates from a woman in her thirties or forties in good health and CMV-seronegative. The sequenced sample consisted of PBMCs. CDR3 DNA sequence: TGTGCCTGGAGTCACTTCCGGACAGGGGGTTCCTACGAGCAGTACTTC. Encoded protein: CAWSHFRTGGSYEQYF.